A selection of T cell receptor beta chains follows, all from one sample in a study of T cell repertoires in ileal Crohn's disease. Clones were read by immunoSEQ multiplex PCR, and TCRdb kept only the in-frame ones, dropping some. The repertoire includes 6,000 or so clones, 72% of them detected once, and roughly 10% sits in the top ten. The sequencing input was ileal tissue. These receptors all come from an adult with Crohn's disease. CDR3s include the opening cysteine and the closing phenylalanine or tryptophan. D genes are given only for firm matches. Clone size is stated in some rows and not others, as once, few, many or a class when expanded.

D gene,J gene,V gene,clone size,CDR3 DNA,CDR3 protein
NA,TRBJ1-6,TRBV30,NA,TGTGCCTGGGGACAGCTTAATTCACCCCTCCACTTT,CAWGQLNSPLHF
NA,TRBJ1-2,TRBV2,NA,TGTGCCAGCAGGAGTGGGGGGGAGGGAACCTATGGCTACATCTTC,CASRSGGEGTYGYIF
TRBD2,TRBJ2-1,TRBV30,few,TGTGCCTGGAGCGGACTAGCGCCTAATGAGCAGTTCTTC,CAWSGLAPNEQFF
TRBD1,TRBJ2-5,TRBV18,NA,TGTGCCAGCTCACCTGGACAGGGCGAGACCCAGTACTTC,CASSPGQGETQYF
TRBD2,TRBJ2-5,TRBV7-2,NA,TGTGCCAGCAGCTTACGGGCGGGGGGATGGGAGACCCAGTACTTC,CASSLRAGGWETQYF
NA,TRBJ1-3,TRBV19,NA,TGTGCCAGTAGTACGGACAGCCGGGCCACCATATATTTT,CASSTDSRATIYF
NA,TRBJ2-3,TRBV7-9,few,TGTGCCAGCAGCTTAGTTGTGGGCCCCACAGATACGCAGTATTTT,CASSLVVGPTDTQYF
TRBD1,TRBJ2-2,TRBV5-1,NA,TGCGCCAGCAGCTCGGACAGGTCCGGGGAGCTGTTTTTT,CASSSDRSGELFF
NA,TRBJ2-7,TRBV28,NA,TGTGCCAGCGGCGGGTTCTACGAGCAGTACTTC,CASGGFYEQYF
NA,TRBJ2-2,TRBV9,NA,TGTGCCAGCAGCGTAGACTCGTTGAACACCGGGGAGCTGTTTTTT,CASSVDSLNTGELFF
NA,TRBJ2-1,TRBV30,NA,TGTGCCTGGGGGCAGGGTGAGCAGTTCTTC,CAWGQGEQFF
TRBD1,TRBJ1-2,TRBV30,NA,TGTGCCTGGAGTGTACCAGGGGGCGAATTTTCTCCGTCCGTGGGCTACACCTTC,CAWSVPGGEFSPSVGYTF
NA,TRBJ2-7,TRBV27,NA,TGTGCCAGCAGTTTAGGTCAGAACTACGAGCAGTACTTC,CASSLGQNYEQYF
NA,TRBJ2-5,TRBV2,NA,TGTGCCAGCAGAGCGGAGGGGGAGACCCAGTACTTC,CASRAEGETQYF
TRBD1,TRBJ2-7,TRBV2,NA,TGTGCCAGCAGTACCGGGACAGGGGTATTCCCAACCTCCTACGAGCAGTACTTC,CASSTGTGVFPTSYEQYF
TRBD1,TRBJ2-1,TRBV5-1,NA,TGCGCCAGCAGCCGGGACAGTTACAATGAGCAGTTCTTC,CASSRDSYNEQFF
TRBD1,TRBJ2-5,TRBV6-6,few,TGTGCCAGCAGTTATACGGACAGGGAGACCCAGTACTTC,CASSYTDRETQYF
NA,TRBJ1-2,TRBV4-3,NA,TGCGCCAGCAGCCAGGGCGGGTCCCGGGGCTACACCTTC,CASSQGGSRGYTF
NA,TRBJ2-7,TRBV7-8,NA,TGTGCCAGCAGCTTCCGGAGGAACTCCTACGAGCAGTACTTC,CASSFRRNSYEQYF
TRBD2,TRBJ2-4,TRBV4-1,few,TGCGCCAGCAGCCACCCTGGAGCGGGAGTAGATATAGCCAAAAACATTCAGTACTTC,CASSHPGAGVDIAKNIQYF
NA,TRBJ1-1,TRBV9,large,TGTGCCAGCAGCACTCAGGAGAACACTGAAGCTTTCTTT,CASSTQENTEAFF
NA,TRBJ1-1,TRBV5-1,NA,TGCGCCAGCAGCTCAAGCGGTGGAAACACTGAAGCTTTCTTT,CASSSSGGNTEAFF
NA,TRBJ2-7,TRBV6-5,NA,TGTGCCAGCAGTCCCCAGGCGGTATCCGCGGGTGAGCAGTACTTC,CASSPQAVSAGEQYF
NA,TRBJ1-2,TRBV27,few,TGTGCCAGCAGTCCGCGGGACGGCAACTATGGCTACACCTTC,CASSPRDGNYGYTF
NA,TRBJ2-7,TRBV29-1,NA,TGCAGCGTTGGTGTCACTACCTACGAGCAGTACTTC,CSVGVTTYEQYF
NA,TRBJ2-7,TRBV29-1,NA,TGCAGCGTGGGACATAACTACGAGCAGTACTTC,CSVGHNYEQYF